One and the same sample provided the 31 T cell receptor beta chains below, sequenced in a study of T cell responses to AZD1222 COVID-19 vaccine listed by TCRdb under 2021. The library was prepared using the immunoSEQ multiplex PCR assay. The source is immuneACCESS, and TCRdb retained only in-frame sequences with V and J called. Part of the clones is not carried over; for the studies checked, unresolved V genes explain less than half of this, and the remainder is unexplained. This sample gives about 42,000 clones in total; approximately 89% of them show up just once. The top ten hold just under 25% of the sample. Reading the label with the study, this specimen's time point is: about 28 days (+/-7) after the second vaccine dose. Sequencing was performed on peripheral blood, taken 28 days after the second AZD1222 dose. These receptors were collected from an adult who received the AZD1222 COVID-19 vaccine.

V and J are TRBV5-5 and TRBJ2-3; the match to TRBD2 covers 8 bases. This CDR3 has 17 amino acids. With V trimmed by 4 bases and J by 4 bases, 14 bases remained unmatched. Germline V gene sequence: CDR1 SGHKS, CDR2 YYEKEE (reference sequence). The CDR3 reads CASSPVWRGGRADTQYF. The CDR3 region has the DNA TGTGCCAGCAGCCCGGTTTGGCGCGGGGGGAGGGCAGATACGCAGTATTTT. The full variable domain, in which reference TRBV5-5 and TRBJ2-3 provide the parts outside the CDR3, is DAGVTQSPTHLIKTRGQQVTLRCSPISGHKSVSWYQQVLGQGPQFIFQYYEKEERGRGNFPDRFSARQFPNYSSELNVNALLLGDSALYLCASSPVWRGGRADTQYFGPGTRLTVL.

V gene TRBV11-2 combines with J gene TRBJ2-6, with D uncertain. With 5 bases removed from V and 4 bases from J, the gap between germline ends came to 9 bases. Germline V lookup: CDR1 SGHAT, CDR2 FQNNGV. The CDR3 covers 14 residues. The CDR3 region has the DNA TGTGCCAGCAGCACCATTCGCGGGGCCAACGTCCTGACTTTC. Amino acids: CASSTIRGANVLTF.

V gene TRBV21-1 combines with J gene TRBJ2-1; the D call of TRBD2 is as the table states it, not checked on the DNA. TRBV21-1 is a recognized pseudogene. The CDR3 sequence is 22 residues long. CDR3 sequence (DNA): TGTGCCAGCAGCAAAAAGAAGGTGAGACTAGCGGGAGGGCCCTCTACCTACAATGAGCAGTTCTTC. The encoded protein is CASSKKKVRLAGGPSTYNEQFF.

The chain links TRBV28 to TRBJ2-7; TRBD1 aligns across 10 bases. Per the germline V gene, CDR1 is MDHEN and CDR2 is SYDVKM. V was pared by 6 bases and J by 6 bases, with 5 bases of the junction left unmatched. The CDR3 extends over 13 amino acids. As DNA, the CDR3 is TGTGCCAGCAGGAAGACAGGGGGCTCCGAGCAGTACTTC. Its translation: CASRKTGGSEQYF.

The chain couples TRBV7-2 to TRBJ2-7, with 8 bases identical to TRBD1. This CDR3 has 17 amino acids. Trimming took 1 base from V and 3 from J; bases not matched to a gene: 11. Germline CDR1 and CDR2: SGHTA and FQGNSA. The CDR3 is CASSLDPRQGNYYEQYF. The CDR3 DNA follows: TGTGCCAGCAGCTTAGATCCCCGACAGGGGAACTACTACGAGCAGTACTTC.

The J gene is TRBJ2-7, the V gene TRBV5-8; D gene unclear. Germline V gives CDR1 SGHTS, CDR2 YDEGEE. The CDR3 totals 12 residues. V was pared by 10 bases and J by 3 bases, with 14 bases between. The CDR3 nucleotides are TGTGCCGGCCCCCTTCGGGTCTACGAGCAGTACTTC. Amino acids: CAGPLRVYEQYF.

This sequence joins TRBV5-6 and TRBJ1-5, with 9 bases matching TRBD1. Per the germline V gene, CDR1 is SGHDT and CDR2 is YYEEEE. CDR3 size: 16 residues. Trimming took 4 bases from V and 5 from J; bases not matched to a gene: 10. CDR3 nucleotide sequence: TGTGCCAGCAGCCTGTGGAACAGGGGGCTCGATCAGCCCCAGCATTTT. Protein: CASSLWNRGLDQPQHF.

This chain connects TRBV27 to TRBJ2-7; no firm D call. V lost 0 bases and J lost 3, with 12 bases in between. Germline V CDR1 and CDR2: MNHEY, SMNVEV (reference sequence). CDR3 size: 15 residues. The CDR3 sequence: CASSLSNRRRYEQYF. CDR3 bases: TGTGCCAGCAGTTTATCGAATAGGCGGCGCTACGAGCAGTACTTC.

The chain uses TRBV9 and TRBJ2-7, with no clear D. The V end was cut by 0 bases, the J end by 2 bases, with 9 bases between. Germline lookup yields CDR1 SGDLS and CDR2 YYNGEE. The CDR3 has 14 amino acids. The CDR3 is CASSVGKATYEQYF. The CDR3 DNA sequence: TGTGCCAGCAGCGTAGGGAAAGCGACCTACGAGCAGTACTTC. Based on the CDR3 plus reference TRBV9 and TRBJ2-7, the full variable domain is DSGVTQTPKHLITATGQRVTLRCSPRSGDLSVYWYQQSLDQGLQFLIQYYNGEERAKGNILERFSAQQFPDLHSELNLSSLELGDSALYFCASSVGKATYEQYFGPGTRLTVT.

V is TRBV6-5 and J is TRBJ2-5, with D unresolved. The germline V gene has CDR1 MNHEY and CDR2 SVGAGI. The CDR3 is made up of 15 amino acids. V gave up 0 bases and J gave up 6 bases, with 14 bases separating them. In nucleotides, the CDR3 is TGTGCCAGCAGTTACTCGTACCAGCTGGAAAAGACCCAGTACTTC. As protein: CASSYSYQLEKTQYF.

This clone appeared a single time. V usage is TRBV19 and J usage is TRBJ2-1, with D tentatively TRBD2 (6 bases). The CDR3 covers 18 residues. V lost 7 bases, J lost 5 bases, and 27 bases lay in between. Germline V gene data show CDR1 as LNHDA and CDR2 as SQIVND (reference sequence). DNA for the CDR3: TGTGCCAGTACCACGACCCTAACAGCTAGCGAGGTTAACAATGAGCAGTTCTTC. Translating it yields CASTTTLTASEVNNEQFF.

The V and J genes are TRBV3-1 (or the pseudogene TRBV3-2) and TRBJ1-2; TRBD1 agrees at 8 bases. This CDR3 has 13 residues. With V trimmed by 3 bases and J by 4 bases, 1 base remained unmatched. From germline, CDR1 is LGHDT and CDR2 YNNKEL (reference sequence). The CDR3 protein is CASSQGTGYGYTF. CDR3 nucleotides: TGTGCCAGCAGCCAGGGGACAGGCTATGGCTACACCTTC.

The chain carries TRBV24-1 and TRBJ2-5; D might be TRBD2 (6 bases). The V end lost 10 bases, the J end lost 5 bases, and 25 bases lay between the germline ends. The germline V gene has CDR1 KGHDR and CDR2 SFDVKD. The CDR3 extends over 16 amino acids. CDR3 region: CATRGTEGPLWETQYF. CDR3 coding DNA: TGTGCCACACGCGGGACTGAAGGTCCTCTTTGGGAGACCCAGTACTTC.

The sample holds a few counts of this clone. V and J are TRBV27 and TRBJ2-7; no clear D. The CDR3 is made up of 13 amino acids. Trimming removed 0 bases at V and 5 bases at J, with 8 bases between. Germline-derived CDR1 and CDR2 are MNHEY and SMNVEV (reference sequence). The CDR3 DNA is TGTGCCAGCAGTTTATCCCACCGGAACGAGCAGTACTTC. This sequence encodes CASSLSHRNEQYF.

The chain uses TRBV5-4 and TRBJ1-2; D may be TRBD1 (6 bases). Trimming took off 4 bases at V and 0 bases at J, with 16 bases between the two ends. CDR3 length: 16 residues. Germline values: CDR1 SGHNT, CDR2 YYREEE (reference sequence). CDR3 sequence reads: CASSTSGQSTNYGYTF. The CDR3 coding sequence is TGTGCCAGCAGCACCTCTGGACAGAGCACTAACTATGGCTACACCTTC.

CDR3 in amino acids: CASSQESERPFSTDTQYF. Written as DNA, the CDR3 is TGCGCCAGCAGCCAAGAGTCCGAGCGTCCATTTAGCACAGATACGCAGTATTTT. The V gene is TRBV4-3, the J gene TRBJ2-3; D remains ambiguous. The CDR3 sequence is 18 residues long. The V and J ends lost 0 bases and 0 bases respectively, with 16 bases between them. Germline assignment: CDR1 LGHNA and CDR2 YSLEER.

This chain uses TRBV19 with TRBJ2-1; D could derive from TRBD1 or TRBD2 (5 bases each). V shed 5 bases and J shed 0 bases, with 14 bases lying between them. The germline V gene has CDR1 LNHDA and CDR2 SQIVND (reference sequence). The CDR3 length is 16 residues. Written as DNA, the CDR3 is TGTGCCAGTAGTTGGGGCGGGTCTTCCTCCTACAATGAGCAGTTCTTC. Translated: CASSWGGSSSYNEQFF.

This CDR3 reads CASSVGAGGNTGELFF. The CDR3 DNA sequence: TGTGCCAGCAGCGTAGGGGCAGGGGGGAACACCGGGGAGCTGTTTTTT. The chain combines TRBV9 with TRBJ2-2; 7 positions match TRBD1. V was clipped by 0 bases and J by 1 base; unmatched bases: 3. CDR1 and CDR2 (germline): SGDLS, YYNGEE. The CDR3 is made up of 16 amino acids.

The chain employs TRBV9 and TRBJ2-7; D is perhaps TRBD2 (5 bases). The CDR3 is made up of 13 amino acids. Trimming stripped 5 bases from V and 2 bases from J, with 11 bases between. From germline, CDR1 is SGDLS and CDR2 YYNGEE. The CDR3 coding sequence is TGTGCCAGCAGTCCGGGATCCCCCTACGAGCAGTACTTC. Protein sequence: CASSPGSPYEQYF.

The J gene is TRBJ2-2, the V gene TRBV5-1, with 8 positions matching TRBD1. J was trimmed by 5 bases and V by 4 bases; bases with no gene match: 4. In germline, CDR1 is SGHRS, CDR2 YFSETQ. This CDR3 is 14 amino acids long. CDR3 bases: TGCGCCAGCAGCATGACAGGGGATACCGGGGAGCTGTTTTTT. Translation gives CASSMTGDTGELFF. Together with reference TRBV5-1 and TRBJ2-2, the CDR3 gives the full variable domain: KAGVTQTPRYLIKTRGQQVTLSCSPISGHRSVSWYQQTPGQGLQFLFEYFSETQRNKGNFPGRFSGRQFSNSRSEMNVSTLELGDSALYLCASSMTGDTGELFFGEGSRLTVL.

The rearrangement uses TRBV30 and TRBJ2-5, with D perhaps TRBD1 (6 bases). V lost 7 bases to trimming and J lost 5 bases, with 14 bases between them. The CDR3 sequence is 12 residues long. Per germline, CDR1 GTSNPN and CDR2 SVGIG (reference sequence). CDR3 DNA: TGTGCCTCCAACAGGGCCCTCGAGACCCAGTACTTC. This codes for CASNRALETQYF.

The rearrangement joins TRBV19 to TRBJ1-6, with D uncertain. Trimming removed 6 bases from V and 13 bases from J, with 13 bases in between. Germline V gene data show CDR1 as LNHDA and CDR2 as SQIVND (reference sequence). This CDR3 has 12 amino acids. The CDR3 sequence: CASSTTLAPLHF. CDR3 DNA: TGTGCCAGTAGCACAACGCTCGCGCCCCTCCACTTT.

The chain has TRBV19 and TRBJ1-2; 12 bases are a match to TRBD1. V dropped 4 bases and J dropped 5; count of bases not matched to a gene: 8. The length of the CDR3 is 16 residues. Germline V gives CDR1 LNHDA, CDR2 SQIVND (reference sequence). CDR3 sequence reads: CASSTRGTGGRYGYTF. CDR3 sequence (DNA): TGTGCCAGTAGTACCCGCGGGACAGGGGGCAGATATGGCTACACCTTC.

The chain carries TRBV5-4 and TRBJ1-3; D is uncertain. Germline loops: CDR1 SGHNT, CDR2 YYREEE (reference sequence). Trimming removed 0 bases from V and 2 bases from J, with 12 bases in between. The CDR3 contains 16 residues. CDR3 coding DNA: TGTGCCAGCAGCTTGGCCGGTCCTCAGGCTGGAAACACCATATATTTT. Protein sequence: CASSLAGPQAGNTIYF.

The genes are TRBV5-5 and TRBJ2-3; TRBD1 aligns across 7 bases. J gave up 1 base and V 4 bases, and 3 bases lay outside the gene matches. Germline CDR1 reads SGHKS; CDR2 reads YYEKEE (reference sequence). The CDR3 runs to 14 residues. The CDR3 DNA reads as TGTGCCAGCAGCCATACAGGGGGCACAGATACGCAGTATTTT. This sequence encodes CASSHTGGTDTQYF.

J is TRBJ1-5 and V is TRBV7-2; 12 bases map to TRBD1. J gave up 6 bases and V 1 base, and 4 bases lay outside the gene matches. The germline CDR1 and CDR2 sequences are SGHTA and FQGNSA. The CDR3 extends over 16 amino acids. CDR3 DNA sequence: TGTGCCAGCAGCTTAGAGGGACAGGGGGCGAGTCAGCCCCAGCATTTT. Its protein product is CASSLEGQGASQPQHF.

The chain has TRBV2 and TRBJ2-7, with a weak D call TRBD1 (5 bases). V was trimmed by 4 bases and J by 7 bases, leaving 17 bases between them. The germline gives CDR1 SNHLY, CDR2 FYNNEI. The CDR3 consists of 14 residues. CDR3 nucleotide sequence: TGTGCCAGCAGTGTTCAGGGTTCTTACTTAGAGCAGTACTTC. Amino acid sequence: CASSVQGSYLEQYF. The full variable domain, completed using reference TRBV2 and TRBJ2-7, is EPEVTQTPSHQVTQMGQEVILRCVPISNHLYFYWYRQILGQKVEFLVSFYNNEISEKSEIFDDQFSVERPDGSNFTLKIRSTKLEDSAMYFCASSVQGSYLEQYFGPGTRLTVT.

This clone has a single count. V and J are TRBV6-1 and TRBJ1-5; perhaps TRBD1 as D (5 bases). V was shortened by 0 bases and J by 7 bases, with 10 bases between the two germline ends. This CDR3 has 14 amino acids. In germline, CDR1 is MNHNS, CDR2 SASEGT. The CDR3 here is CASSEAQGRQPQHF. Here the CDR3 DNA reads TGTGCCAGCAGTGAAGCCCAGGGAAGACAGCCCCAGCATTTT.

V usage is TRBV19 and J usage is TRBJ1-3; D unclear. V dropped 5 bases and J dropped 0 bases, with 11 bases sitting between them. Germline assignment: CDR1 LNHDA and CDR2 SQIVND (reference sequence). The length of the CDR3 is 15 residues. The CDR3 here is CASSSKTSSGNTIYF. CDR3 nucleotide sequence: TGTGCCAGTAGTTCGAAGACTAGCTCTGGAAACACCATATATTTT.

V usage is TRBV4-2 and J usage is TRBJ1-4; 8 bases match TRBD1. J lost 8 bases, V lost 1 base, and 3 bases had no gene match. The CDR3 totals 14 residues. Germline V lookup: CDR1 LGHNA, CDR2 YNFKEQ. CDR3 DNA: TGTGCCAGCAGCCAAGGACAGGGGTTGGAAAAACTGTTTTTT. The encoded protein is CASSQGQGLEKLFF.

This chain uses TRBV28 with TRBJ2-1; 7 bases agree with TRBD1. CDR1 MDHEN and CDR2 SYDVKM come from the germline V gene. The V and J ends lost 1 base and 0 bases, in that order; junction bases with no gene match: 3. This CDR3 contains 16 residues. CDR3 protein: CASSLSGQSSYNEQFF. The DNA of the CDR3 is TGTGCCAGCAGTTTATCGGGACAGAGCTCCTACAATGAGCAGTTCTTC.